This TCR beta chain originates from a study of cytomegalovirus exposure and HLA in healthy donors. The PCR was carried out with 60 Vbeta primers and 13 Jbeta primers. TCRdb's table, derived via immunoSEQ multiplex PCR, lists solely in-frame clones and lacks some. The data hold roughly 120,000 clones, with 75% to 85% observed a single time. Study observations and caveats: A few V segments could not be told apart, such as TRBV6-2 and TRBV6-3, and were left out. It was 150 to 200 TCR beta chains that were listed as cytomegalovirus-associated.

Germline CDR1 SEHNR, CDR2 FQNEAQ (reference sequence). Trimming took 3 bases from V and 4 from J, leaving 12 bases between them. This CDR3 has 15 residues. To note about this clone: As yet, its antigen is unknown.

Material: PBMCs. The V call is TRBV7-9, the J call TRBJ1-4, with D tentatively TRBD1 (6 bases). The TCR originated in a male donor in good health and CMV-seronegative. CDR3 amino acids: CASSLGGAVNEKLFF. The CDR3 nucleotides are TGTGCCAGCAGCTTGGGGGGGGCCGTTAATGAAAAACTGTTTTTT.